This T cell receptor (beta chain) came from a study of response to subunit inactivated influenza vaccine. General observations from the study: After each seasonal influenza vaccination, few new T cells are recruited, the authors suggested.

This clonotype was seen ten or more times. Its antigen remains unknown. Germline CDR1 reads SGHRS; CDR2 reads YFSETQ. This CDR3 region has 15 residues. V lost 0 bases and J 6 bases, leaving 13 bases between the germline ends. Using its own MiXCR run on the RT-PCR reads, TCRdb lists one record per CDR3 protein. The repertoire has 750,000 to 850,000 distinct CDR3 sequences, roughly 18% of them found once; the top ten carry roughly 10%. Here the sequenced sample was PBMCs from blood, taken roughly 5 days after vaccination. The rearrangement joins TRBV5-1 to TRBJ2-1; D tentatively reads TRBD1 or TRBD2 (5 bases each). The origin of this receptor is a middle-aged man who received an inactivated influenza vaccine. CDR3 region: CASSLVTSGANEQFF. The CDR3 DNA is TGCGCCAGCAGCTTGGTAACTAGTGGGGCCAATGAGCAGTTCTTC.